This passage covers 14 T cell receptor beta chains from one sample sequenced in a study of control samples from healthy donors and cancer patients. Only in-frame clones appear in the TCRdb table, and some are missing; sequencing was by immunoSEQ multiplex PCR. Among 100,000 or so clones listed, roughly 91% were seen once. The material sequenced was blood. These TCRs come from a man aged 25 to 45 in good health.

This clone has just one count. Written as DNA, the CDR3 is TGTGCCATCAGTGAGTCCGGTCTAGCGGGAGTCAGGGGAGATACGCAGTATTTT. The encoded protein is CAISESGLAGVRGDTQYF. The rearrangement uses TRBV10-3 and TRBJ2-3; TRBD2 matches at 10 bases. The CDR3 sequence is 18 residues long. The V gene end was trimmed by 0 bases and the J gene end by 5 bases; junction bases not matched to a gene: 11. In germline, CDR1 is ENHRY, CDR2 SYGVKD.

The chain's CDR3 is CASSFTIPGRNYGYTF. The CDR3 coding sequence is TGTGCCAGCAGTTTCACCATTCCAGGGAGGAACTATGGCTACACCTTC. This chain uses TRBV28 with TRBJ1-2, with a tentative D call TRBD1 (5 bases). V lost 3 bases and J 2 bases, leaving 16 bases between the germline ends. Looked up from germline, CDR1 is MDHEN and CDR2 is SYDVKM. The CDR3 consists of 16 residues.

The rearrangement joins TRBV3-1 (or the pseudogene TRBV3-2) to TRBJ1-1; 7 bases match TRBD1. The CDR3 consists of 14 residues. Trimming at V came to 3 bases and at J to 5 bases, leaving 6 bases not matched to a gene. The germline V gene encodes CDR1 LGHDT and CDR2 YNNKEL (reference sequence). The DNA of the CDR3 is TGTGCCAGCAGCCAGAACAGGGGAGGGACTGAAGCTTTCTTT. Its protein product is CASSQNRGGTEAFF.

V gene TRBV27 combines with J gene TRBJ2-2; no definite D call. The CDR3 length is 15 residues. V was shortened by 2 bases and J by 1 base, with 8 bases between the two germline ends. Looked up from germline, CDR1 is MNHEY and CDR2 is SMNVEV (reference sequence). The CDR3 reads CASSLVGQNTGELFF. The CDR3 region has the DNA TGTGCCAGCAGTTTAGTTGGGCAGAACACCGGGGAGCTGTTTTTT.

The chain's CDR3 is CASSISHNQPQHF. The CDR3 coding sequence is TGTGCCAGTAGTATATCCCATAATCAGCCCCAGCATTTT. The rearrangement links TRBV19 to TRBJ1-5; D is unclear. V lost 2 bases, J lost 4 bases, and 6 bases lay in between. This CDR3 has 13 residues. The germline V gene encodes CDR1 LNHDA and CDR2 SQIVND (reference sequence).

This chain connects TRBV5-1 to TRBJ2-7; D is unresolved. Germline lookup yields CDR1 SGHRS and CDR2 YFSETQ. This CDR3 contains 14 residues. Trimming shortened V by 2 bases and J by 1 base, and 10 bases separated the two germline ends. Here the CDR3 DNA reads TGCGCCAGCAGCTTAAACGGCCCGTCCTACGAGCAGTACGTC. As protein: CASSLNGPSYEQYV.

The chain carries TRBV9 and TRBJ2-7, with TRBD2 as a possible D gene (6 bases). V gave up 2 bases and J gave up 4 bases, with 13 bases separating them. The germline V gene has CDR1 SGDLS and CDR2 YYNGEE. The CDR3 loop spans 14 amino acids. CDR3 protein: CASSVGLGRYEQYF. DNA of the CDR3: TGTGCCAGCAGCGTCGGTCTTGGGAGGTACGAGCAGTACTTC.

CDR3 loop: CASSLERSGLTEDGYTF. In DNA form, the CDR3 reads TGTGCCAGCAGCCTAGAAAGGTCGGGGCTCACAGAGGATGGCTACACCTTC. The rearrangement links TRBV7-2 to TRBJ1-2, with D possibly TRBD1 on 5 matching bases. The germline V gene has CDR1 SGHTA and CDR2 FQGNSA. V lost 5 bases to trimming and J lost 6 bases, with 25 bases between them. The CDR3 is 17 residues long.

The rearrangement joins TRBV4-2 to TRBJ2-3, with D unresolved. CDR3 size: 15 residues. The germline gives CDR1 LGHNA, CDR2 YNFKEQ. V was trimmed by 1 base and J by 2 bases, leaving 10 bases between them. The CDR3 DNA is TGTGCCAGCAGCCAAGCTGGGGTGGCCACAGATACGCAGTATTTT. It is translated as CASSQAGVATDTQYF.

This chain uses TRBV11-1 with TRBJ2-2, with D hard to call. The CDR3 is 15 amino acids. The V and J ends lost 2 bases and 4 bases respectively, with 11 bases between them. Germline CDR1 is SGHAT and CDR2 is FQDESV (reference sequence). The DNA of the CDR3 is TGTGCCAGCAGCTTAATTAGGGCTTCCACCGGGGAGCTGTTTTTT. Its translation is CASSLIRASTGELFF.

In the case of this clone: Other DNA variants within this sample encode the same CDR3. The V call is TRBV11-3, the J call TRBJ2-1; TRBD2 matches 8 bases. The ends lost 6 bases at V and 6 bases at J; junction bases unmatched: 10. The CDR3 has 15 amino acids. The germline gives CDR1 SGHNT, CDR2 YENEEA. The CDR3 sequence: CASSPGGGGGNEQFF. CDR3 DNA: TGTGCCAGCAGTCCGGGGGGGGGAGGAGGCAATGAGCAGTTCTTC.

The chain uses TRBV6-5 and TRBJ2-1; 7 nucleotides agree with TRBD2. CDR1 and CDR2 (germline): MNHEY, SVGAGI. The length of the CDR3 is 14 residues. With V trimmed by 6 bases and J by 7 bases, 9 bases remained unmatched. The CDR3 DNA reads TGTGCCAGCAGAAAGGGAGGGGATGGGAATGAGCAGTTCTTC. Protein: CASRKGGDGNEQFF.

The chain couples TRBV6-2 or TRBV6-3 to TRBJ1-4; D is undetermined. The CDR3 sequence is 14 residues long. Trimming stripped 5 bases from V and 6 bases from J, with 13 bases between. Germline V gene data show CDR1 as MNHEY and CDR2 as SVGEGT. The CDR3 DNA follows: TGTGCCAGCAGTACCCGACGGGGTTATGAAAAACTGTTTTTT. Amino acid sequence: CASSTRRGYEKLFF.

Here the CDR3 reads CASSASGTKTHNEQFF. Written as DNA, the CDR3 is TGTGCCAGCAGCGCCTCCGGGACCAAAACCCACAATGAGCAGTTCTTC. The V gene is TRBV7-2, the J gene TRBJ2-1; the D call may be TRBD1 or TRBD2 (5 bases each). The V end was cut by 5 bases, the J end by 5 bases, with 19 bases between. Germline CDR1 and CDR2: SGHTA and FQGNSA. The CDR3 is made up of 16 amino acids.